This T cell receptor beta chain was captured by sequencing in a study of a mutant IDH1 vaccine in newly diagnosed glioma. Study-wide background: Earlier care involved radiotherapy, temozolomide, or both, and the majority received both.

V shed 5 bases and J shed 2 bases, with 13 bases lying between them. CDR1 is SGHTA, CDR2 FQGNSA, per germline. The CDR3 is 14 amino acids. Time point denoted: baseline, week 1 (first vaccination visit). The treatment: pre-vaccination baseline after standard-of-care therapy. Assay: immunoSEQ multiplex PCR; the TCRdb copy retains only in-frame clones and omits some. The sample records about 98,000 clones, 85% to 90% being singletons. The sample in question was PBMCs, obtained from a glioma patient treated with radiotherapy, temozolomide or both. This chain uses TRBV7-2 with TRBJ2-7, with D possibly called TRBD1 or TRBD2 (5 bases each). This receptor was obtained from a woman between 45 and 65 years old with glioma. DNA for the CDR3: TGTGCCAGCAGCCAAGAGGGGCGGACCTACGAGCAGTACTTC. Translation: CASSQEGRTYEQYF.